The T cell receptor beta chain described here comes from a study of OX40 agonist ivuxolimab in advanced cancers. Broader study findings: CD8+ T cells showed, on average, more clonal expansion than CD4+ cells.

This clone was counted a single time. Its antigen is currently unknown. Libraries were prepared by immunoSEQ multiplex PCR; TCRdb keeps only in-frame clonotypes and omits some of them. The data contain about 76,000 clones, about 87% of them singletons. The starting material was CD4+ or CD8+ T cells sorted from blood, obtained in a trial of the OX40 agonist ivuxolimab. This TCR came from an adult with an advanced solid tumor such as melanoma, head and neck, liver or kidney cancer.

In DNA, the CDR3 is TGTGCCTGGTCCGAGAGGTATGAAAAACTGTTTTTT. Its translation is CAWSERYEKLFF. This chain connects TRBV30 to TRBJ1-4; D unresolved. From germline, CDR1 is GTSNPN and CDR2 SVGIG (reference sequence). Trimming pared 5 bases from V and 6 bases from J, leaving 10 bases between. The CDR3 covers 12 residues. Complete variable domain (other parts from reference TRBV30 and TRBJ1-4): SQTIHQWPATLVQPVGSPLSLECTVEGTSNPNLYWYRQAAGRGLQLLFYSVGIGQISSEVPQNLSASRPQDRQFILSSKKLLLSDSGFYLCAWSERYEKLFFGSGTQLSVL.